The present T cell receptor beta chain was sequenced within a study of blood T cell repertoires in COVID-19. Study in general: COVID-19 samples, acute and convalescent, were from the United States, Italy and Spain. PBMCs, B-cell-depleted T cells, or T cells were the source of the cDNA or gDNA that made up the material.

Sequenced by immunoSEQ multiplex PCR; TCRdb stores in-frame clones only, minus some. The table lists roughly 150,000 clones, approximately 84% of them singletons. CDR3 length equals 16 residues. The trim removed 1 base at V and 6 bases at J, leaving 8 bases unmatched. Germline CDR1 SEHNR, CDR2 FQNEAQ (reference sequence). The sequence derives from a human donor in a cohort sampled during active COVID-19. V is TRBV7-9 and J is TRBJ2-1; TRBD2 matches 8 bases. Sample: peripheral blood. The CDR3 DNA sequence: TGTGCCAGCAGCTTAGAGGTCGGGGGGGCCCTCAATGAGCAGTTCTTC. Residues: CASSLEVGGALNEQFF. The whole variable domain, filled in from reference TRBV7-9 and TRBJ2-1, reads DTGVSQNPRHKITKRGQNVTFRCDPISEHNRLYWYRQTLGQGPEFLTYFQNEAQLEKSRLLSDRFSAERPKGSFSTLEIQRTEQGDSAMYLCASSLEVGGALNEQFFGPGTRLTVL.